This T cell receptor (beta chain) came from a study of cytomegalovirus exposure and HLA in healthy donors (dated 2017 in TCRdb). Concerning the study at large: An earlier analysis of around 600 of the donors reported 250 to 300 Gb of sequence data and around 110 million unique TCR beta sequences from 150 million to 200 million T cells. Roughly 320 gigabases of sequencing data and 70 million to 95 million unique TCR sequences made up an early release that covered approximately 620 HLA-typed donors. Of the roughly 400 genotyped donors, 70% to 90% were placed in the genetic ancestry cluster associated with self-reported Caucasian donors. The aim of the study was to test whether cataloging public T cell receptors could identify signatures of past pathogen exposure. The T cell repertoires of under 700 subjects were profiled by immunosequencing and related to cytomegalovirus serostatus. Besides the first cohort of roughly 660 subjects, a separate validation cohort made up of about 120 different subjects was used. To predict cytomegalovirus infection status, the study brought together high-throughput TCR immunosequencing, statistical association of individual TCRs with disease status, and machine learning. A later analysis re-analyzed previously published TCR beta repertoires from roughly 600 donors and added high-resolution HLA genotyping to study TCR occurrence patterns. In the later analysis, no new phenotypic data were used to find candidate immune exposures; instead, reliance was placed on TCR beta sequences and their occurrence across donors. In an earlier analysis of a few hundred of the donors, high-throughput TCR beta sequencing was used to judge whether each TCR beta V gene segment behaved as functional or pseudogenic. Donor age, sex, ethnicity and CMV serostatus were collected together with the repertoire data. In a later genetic analysis, genome-wide SNP genotypes for about three fifths of the 666 donors were used, and that subset was treated as a discovery cohort. All discovery cohort repertoires had been generated on a single sequencing platform. HLA typing included class I and class II loci at four-digit resolution. The number of typed donors differed by locus: about 620-640 for A, B, C, DRB1 and DQB1; some 540 for DQA1; approximately 600 for DPA1; and 400 to 480 for DPB1. Roughly 5 DR-DQ haplotypes were handled as single units for association and clustering because linkage in the cohort was strong. Among around 400 genotyped donors of the cohort, an average of approximately 240,000 unique TCR beta nucleotide sequences was sequenced per donor, of which 15% to 20% were non-productive. The study at large found these results: When HLA alleles, especially DR and DQ, strongly co-occurred, TCR associations were difficult to assign to individual alleles. Because HLA typing was unavailable for some donors at each locus, only the typed subset was used in association tests. According to a later analysis, most CMV-associated TCR beta chains appeared to be HLA-restricted, and the HLA associations seemed to be driven largely by CMV exposure. A later genetic analysis reported fewer N-insertions in productive TCRs among donors in an Asian-associated ancestry cluster than the 666-donor mean. In both the original and validation cohorts, the classifier was reported to diagnose cytomegalovirus status with high specificity and sensitivity. Linkage disequilibrium might explain the correlated functional status among segregating V segments, but an unknown experimental factor could not be ruled out. This cohort had only TCR beta chains sequenced, and the lack of alpha or paired-chain data limited which features could be detected. In a later analysis, the rate of TCR association differed among HLA loci, with DRB1 alleles having the most associated TCRs and HLA-C alleles having the fewest. While some public TCRs were present in many individuals, most TCR sequences turned up only very rarely across donors. A later analysis found that HLA-associated TCR beta chains were more clonally expanded and had lower generation probabilities than equally common non-associated chains. A cluster of highly shared sequence variants was judged likely to represent a technical artifact of the sequencing pipeline. Presence/absence analyses assumed roughly uniform sequencing depth across donors, an assumption that may not hold. According to the authors, the approach could potentially be generalized to other disease states and immunological phenotypes. An earlier analysis of 450 to 750 of the donors showed that most TCR beta V segments appeared in productive rearrangements either about 87% or about 30% of the time, which broadly matched IMGT annotations. A later genetic analysis associated a missense DCLRE1C variant with V-gene and J-gene trimming of TCR beta chains, and an independent cohort replicated the association. A total of some 180 TCR beta chains were listed by the study as associated with cytomegalovirus. In a later analysis, several top co-occurrence clusters were reported to appear linked to parvovirus B19, influenza, CMV and Epstein-Barr virus. The only immune exposure information available for the cohort was CMV serostatus. The 87-base-pair reads could not distinguish some IMGT-functional V segments, including TRBV6-2 and TRBV6-3, so those segments were excluded. A further reported finding was that TCR beta sequences accurately predicted the HLA-A and HLA-B alleles for most subjects in the first cohort. Specific HLA alleles were associated with roughly 16,000 TCR beta sequences at a false discovery rate of 0.05 in a later analysis. Three of the identified cytomegalovirus-associated TCR beta chains were confirmed in vitro to be specific for cytomegalovirus antigens. The earlier analysis of around 600 of the donors excluded roughly 17 rarely observed V segments, including chromosome 9 orphons, because counts were too low.

The cohort comprised some 730 healthy bone marrow donors. At the time of sampling, all cohort members were nominally healthy, though unrecorded immune exposures were likely present. The donor tested CMV seronegative, placing the donor among the approximately 360 seronegative members of the cohort. A peripheral blood sample was provided by each donor, and peripheral blood mononuclear cells were used for TCR beta sequencing. Genomic DNA was extracted from the blood cell samples with the Qiagen DNeasy Blood Extraction Kit. Points on this clone: No cognate antigen has been identified for it.

Library construction relied on the immunoSEQ multiplex PCR assay. A mixture of 60 forward primers for TCR Vbeta segments and 13 reverse primers for TCR Jbeta segments was used in the multiplex PCR. Amplification of the CDR3 region of rearranged TCR beta genes was performed with a multiplex PCR assay on genomic DNA. The Illumina HiSeq System was used to sequence the amplified TCR beta libraries as 87-base-pair reads. As for how the authors treated the data: A later analysis tallied around 87 million unique TCR beta chains across the 666 repertoires, and about 12 million of those chains were shared by two or more donors. Raw reads were error-corrected and collapsed into unique sequences with a nearest-neighbor algorithm that merged closely related sequences to remove PCR and sequencing errors. CDR3 sequences were aligned to IMGT reference sequences to assign V, D and J gene segments. For a sequence to be retained, a match of at least six nucleotides was required to both a V gene segment and a J gene segment. A rearrangement counted as productive if the CDR3 had no stop codons and remained in frame with V and J, and every other rearrangement counted as non-productive. CDR3 was defined by IMGT convention, running from the second conserved V-encoded cysteine to the conserved J-encoded phenylalanine. The earlier analysis of around 640 of the donors excluded sequences that lacked an unambiguous match to a single V gene segment. In an earlier analysis of around 600 of the donors, V segments were called functional above 56.7% productive rearrangements and were called segregating when the between-donor standard deviation exceeded 5%. To diagnose cytomegalovirus status from the catalog of TCR beta chain sequences, a statistical classification framework was built. A later analysis assigned V and J genes by comparing TCR nucleotide sequences with IMGT/GENE-DB human TR gene sequences. Using the TCRdist pipeline, a later analysis assigned CDR3 sequences along with most-parsimonious VDJ recombination scenarios. In a later analysis, each TCR beta chain was defined by its CDR3 amino acid sequence together with its V-gene family, and reads lacking a unique V-gene family were excluded. As a way to deal with suspected cross-contamination and a sequencing artifact, a later analysis dropped 450 to 600 nucleotide sequences that were highly shared and had low generation probability. A later analysis calculated a clonal expansion index for each public chain from normalized within-repertoire ranks of inferred template counts. In a later analysis, generation probabilities were computed with a VDJ recombination model fitted to out-of-frame rearrangements, and the resulting probabilities were checked against IGoR. Hypergeometric tests were used in a later analysis to score TCR-TCR, TCR-HLA and TCR-CMV co-occurrence, with a repertoire-size bias correction applied to the TCR pairs. To estimate false discovery rates, a later analysis permuted the HLA or CMV assignments 20 times. In a later analysis, co-occurring TCRs were grouped using DBSCAN, and TCRdist sequence similarity was added for clustering within HLA-allele-positive subsets. Repertoires with fewer than 30,000 or more than 120,000 public chains, plus five repertoires with anomalous nucleotide sharing, were excluded from co-occurrence clustering. TCRdb re-hosts the immuneACCESS table, in-frame sequences only. Its copies lack some clones; in the studies checked, an unresolved V gene accounts for under half of them, and the cause for the rest is not known. Clonal size and the V and J genes are those of that table, whereas D and trimming came from the DNA. The table for this sample lists more than 90,000 clones. Clones ranked in the top ten supply roughly 3.5% of the sample.

CDR3 length: 14 amino acids, cysteine to phenylalanine. Just CDR3 DNA is preserved here, 42 bases in frame from base 1. From a lookup of the germline V gene, CDR1 and CDR2 are SGHTA and FQGNSA. Trimming removed 1 base from V and 4 bases from J; the gene matches leave 3 bases unexplained. The specimen was PBMCs. The source is a man aged 30 to 39 in good health and CMV-seronegative. The rearranged chain carries TRBV7-2 and TRBJ1-2; 7 bases in between match TRBD1. The DNA is TGTGCCAGCAGCTTAGGGGACAGCCCCTATGGCTACACCTTC. Its protein product is CASSLGDSPYGYTF.